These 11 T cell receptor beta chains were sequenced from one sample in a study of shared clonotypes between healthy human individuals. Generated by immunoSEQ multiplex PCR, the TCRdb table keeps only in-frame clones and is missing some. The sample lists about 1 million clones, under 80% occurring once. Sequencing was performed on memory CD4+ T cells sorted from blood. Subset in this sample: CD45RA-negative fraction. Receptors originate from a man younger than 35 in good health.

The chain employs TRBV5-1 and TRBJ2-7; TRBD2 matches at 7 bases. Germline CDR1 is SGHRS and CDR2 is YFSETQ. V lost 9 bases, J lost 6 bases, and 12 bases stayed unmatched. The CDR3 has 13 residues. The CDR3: CATAREGYGEQYF. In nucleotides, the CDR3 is TGCGCCACCGCCAGGGAGGGATACGGCGAGCAGTACTTC.

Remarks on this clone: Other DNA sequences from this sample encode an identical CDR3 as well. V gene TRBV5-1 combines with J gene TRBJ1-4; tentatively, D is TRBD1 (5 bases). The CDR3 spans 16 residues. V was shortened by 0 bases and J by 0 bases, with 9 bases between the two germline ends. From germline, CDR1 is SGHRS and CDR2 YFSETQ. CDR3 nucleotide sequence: TGCGCCAGCAGCTTGGGACAGCTTGCAACTAATGAAAAACTGTTTTTT. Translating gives CASSLGQLATNEKLFF.

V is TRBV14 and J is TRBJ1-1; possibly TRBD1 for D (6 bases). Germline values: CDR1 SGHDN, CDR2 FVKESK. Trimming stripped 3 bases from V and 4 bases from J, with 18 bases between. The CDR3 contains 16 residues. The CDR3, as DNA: TGTGCCAGCAGCCACAGAACTACAGGGTATCCCACTGAAGCTTTCTTT. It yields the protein CASSHRTTGYPTEAFF.

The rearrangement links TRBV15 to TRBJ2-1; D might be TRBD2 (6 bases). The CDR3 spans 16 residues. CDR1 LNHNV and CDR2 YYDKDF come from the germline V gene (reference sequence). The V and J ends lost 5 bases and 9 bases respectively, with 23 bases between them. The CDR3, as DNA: TGTGCCACCAGCGACGCGACTAGGCCTCTGAGGGCTGAGCAGTTCTTC. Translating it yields CATSDATRPLRAEQFF.

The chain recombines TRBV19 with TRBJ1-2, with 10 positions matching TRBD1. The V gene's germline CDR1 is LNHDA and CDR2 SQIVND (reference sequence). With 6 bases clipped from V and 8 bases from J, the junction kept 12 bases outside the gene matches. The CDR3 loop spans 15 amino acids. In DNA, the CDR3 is TGTGCCAGTAGACAAATCGGAGAGACAGGGGGCGGCTACACCTTC. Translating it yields CASRQIGETGGGYTF.

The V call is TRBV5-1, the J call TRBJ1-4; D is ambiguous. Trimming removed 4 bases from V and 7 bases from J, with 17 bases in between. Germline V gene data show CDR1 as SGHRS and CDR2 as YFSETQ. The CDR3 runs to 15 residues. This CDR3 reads CASSNANVLGEKLFF. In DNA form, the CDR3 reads TGCGCCAGCAGCAACGCAAACGTTTTAGGTGAAAAACTGTTTTTT. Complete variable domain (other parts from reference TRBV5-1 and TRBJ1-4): KAGVTQTPRYLIKTRGQQVTLSCSPISGHRSVSWYQQTPGQGLQFLFEYFSETQRNKGNFPGRFSGRQFSNSRSEMNVSTLELGDSALYLCASSNANVLGEKLFFGSGTQLSVL.

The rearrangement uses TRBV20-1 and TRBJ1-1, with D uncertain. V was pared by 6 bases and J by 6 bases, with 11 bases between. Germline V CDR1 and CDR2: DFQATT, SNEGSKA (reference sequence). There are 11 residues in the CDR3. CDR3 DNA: TGCAGTGCCGAGAAGCTACCTGAAGCTTTCTTT. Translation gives CSAEKLPEAFF.

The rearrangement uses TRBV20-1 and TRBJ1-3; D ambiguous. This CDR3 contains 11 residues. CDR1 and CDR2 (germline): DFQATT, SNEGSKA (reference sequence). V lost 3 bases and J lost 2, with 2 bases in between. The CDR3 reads CSARAGNTIYF. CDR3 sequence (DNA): TGCAGTGCTAGGGCTGGAAACACCATATATTTT.

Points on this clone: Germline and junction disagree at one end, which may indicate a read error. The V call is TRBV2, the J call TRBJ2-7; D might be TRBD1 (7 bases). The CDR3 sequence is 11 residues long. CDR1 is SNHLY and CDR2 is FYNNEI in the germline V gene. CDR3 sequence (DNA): TGTGCCAGCAGGGAGGCGGGACAGCATGTTTTC. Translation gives CASREAGQHVF. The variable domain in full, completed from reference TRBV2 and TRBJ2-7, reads EPEVTQTPSHQVTQMGQEVILRCVPISNHLYFYWYRQILGQKVEFLVSFYNNEISEKSEIFDDQFSVERPDGSNFTLKIRSTKLEDSAMYFCASREAGQHVFGPGTRLTVT.

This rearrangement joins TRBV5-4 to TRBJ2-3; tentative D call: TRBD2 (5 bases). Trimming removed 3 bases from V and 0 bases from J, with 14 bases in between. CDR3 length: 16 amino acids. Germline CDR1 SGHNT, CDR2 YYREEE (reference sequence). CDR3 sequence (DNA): TGTGCCAGCAGCTCCGGACGGGAATCTAGCACAGATACGCAGTATTTT. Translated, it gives CASSSGRESSTDTQYF.

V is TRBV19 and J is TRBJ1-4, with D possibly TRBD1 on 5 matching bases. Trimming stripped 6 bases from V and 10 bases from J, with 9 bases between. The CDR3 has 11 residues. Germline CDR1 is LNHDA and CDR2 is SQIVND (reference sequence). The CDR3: CASRGTVKLFF. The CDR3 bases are TGTGCCAGTAGGGGGACCGTAAAACTGTTTTTT.